The 17 T cell receptor beta chains presented below share a single source sample, sequenced in a study of shared clonotypes between healthy human individuals. Assay: immunoSEQ multiplex PCR; the TCRdb copy retains only in-frame clones and omits some. The sample consists of roughly 1 million clones, about 77% of them appearing once. Sequences were obtained from memory CD4+ T cells sorted from blood. Subset specified: CD45RA-negative fraction. The receptors were gathered from a man aged 18 to 30 in good health.

V usage is TRBV18 and J usage is TRBJ1-4, with 10 nucleotides matching TRBD1. Trimming at V came to 5 bases and at J to 12 bases, leaving 3 bases not matched to a gene. CDR1 KGHSH and CDR2 LQKENI come from the germline V gene. The CDR3 covers 12 residues. CDR3 nucleotide sequence: TGTGCCAGCTCAACCGGGACAGGGGAACTGTTTTTT. This encodes CASSTGTGELFF.

The genes are TRBV6-5 and TRBJ2-3; D unresolved. In germline, CDR1 is MNHEY, CDR2 SVGAGI. With 2 bases removed from V and 2 bases from J, the gap between germline ends came to 8 bases. The CDR3 length is 14 residues. The CDR3 DNA reads TGTGCCAGCAGTTACGCCCGAATCACAGATACGCAGTATTTT. It is translated as CASSYARITDTQYF.

The chain employs TRBV27 and TRBJ1-2; TRBD1 is a possible D gene (6 bases). The CDR3 length is 15 residues. V gave up 5 bases and J gave up 2 bases, with 15 bases separating them. Germline V CDR1 and CDR2: MNHEY, SMNVEV (reference sequence). The CDR3 is CASSPYRVRNYGYTF. DNA for the CDR3: TGTGCCAGCAGTCCGTACAGGGTACGAAACTATGGCTACACCTTC.

The gene calls are TRBV2 and TRBJ1-1, with 7 nucleotides matching TRBD1. V gave up 6 bases and J gave up 2 bases; unmatched junction bases: 9. CDR1 is SNHLY and CDR2 is FYNNEI in the germline V gene. This CDR3 is 15 amino acids long. This CDR3 is CASSRQGDFNTEAFF. The CDR3 bases are TGTGCCAGCAGCCGTCAGGGGGACTTCAACACTGAAGCTTTCTTT.

V usage is TRBV7-6 and J usage is TRBJ1-6, with D maybe TRBD1 (5 bases). There are 22 residues in the CDR3. Trimming stripped 1 base from V and 0 bases from J, with 25 bases between. Germline V gene lookup returns CDR1 SGHVS and CDR2 FNYEAQ. The CDR3 is CASSLVARGEAAGGSYNSPLHF. DNA for the CDR3: TGTGCCAGCAGCTTAGTAGCTAGGGGAGAAGCTGCTGGGGGCTCCTATAATTCACCCCTCCACTTT.

The rearrangement joins TRBV18 to TRBJ1-4, with D unclear. This CDR3 is built from 16 residues. CDR1 is KGHSH, CDR2 LQKENI, per germline. Trimming removed 4 bases from V and 0 bases from J, with 12 bases in between. The CDR3 DNA reads TGTGCCAGCTCACAGGAGACACCTGCAACTAATGAAAAACTGTTTTTT. Its protein is CASSQETPATNEKLFF.

With respect to this clone: The junction differs from germline at one of its ends, possibly a read error. This chain uses TRBV29-1 with TRBJ2-1; 8 nucleotides agree with TRBD2. The CDR3 runs 12 residues. From germline, CDR1 is SQVTM and CDR2 ANQGSEA. The CDR3 loop is CSVDPGGNEQFF. The DNA for the CDR3 is TGCAGTGTTGATCCGGGAGGGAATGAGCAGTTCTTC.

The chain combines TRBV5-6 with TRBJ1-5; 10 bases are shared with TRBD1. V shed 4 bases and J 6 bases; nucleotides not matched to a gene: 1. From germline, CDR1 is SGHDT and CDR2 YYEEEE. The CDR3 runs 13 residues. CDR3 sequence: CASSRDRGQPQHF. The CDR3 DNA reads as TGTGCCAGCAGCAGGGACAGGGGTCAGCCCCAGCATTTT. Combining the CDR3 with reference TRBV5-6 and TRBJ1-5 gives the whole variable domain DAGVTQSPTHLIKTRGQQVTLRCSPKSGHDTVSWYQQALGQGPQFIFQYYEEEERQRGNFPDRFSGHQFPNYSSELNVNALLLGDSALYLCASSRDRGQPQHFGDGTRLSIL.

The chain carries TRBV7-9 and TRBJ1-5, with D tentatively TRBD1 (6 bases). V was trimmed by 6 bases and J by 4 bases, leaving 16 bases between them. In germline, CDR1 is SEHNR, CDR2 FQNEAQ (reference sequence). CDR3 length: 15 residues. The CDR3 bases are TGTGCCAGCAGTAGGGACACTGGGGGAAATCAGCCCCAGCATTTT. It is translated as CASSRDTGGNQPQHF.

This rearrangement joins TRBV5-4 to TRBJ1-6, with 10 bases that match TRBD1. Germline trimming cut 3 bases from V and 13 bases from J; bases unmatched to any gene: 13. Germline V gene lookup returns CDR1 SGHNT and CDR2 YYREEE (reference sequence). This CDR3 is 16 amino acids long. This chain's CDR3 is CASSWGQGQGIKPLHF. The CDR3 bases are TGTGCCAGCAGCTGGGGGCAGGGACAGGGGATTAAGCCCCTCCACTTT.

V is TRBV19 and J is TRBJ2-7; either TRBD1 or TRBD2 may fit D (6 bases each). Germline V gene sequence: CDR1 LNHDA, CDR2 SQIVND (reference sequence). The CDR3 loop spans 13 amino acids. Trimming left V 7 bases short and J 7 bases short, with 17 bases between. For the CDR3, the DNA is TGTGCCAGTAAAGGGGGGCGCGAAGTAGAGCAGTACTTC. It yields the protein CASKGGREVEQYF. The variable domain in full, completed from reference TRBV19 and TRBJ2-7, reads DGGITQSPKYLFRKEGQNVTLSCEQNLNHDAMYWYRQDPGQGLRLIYYSQIVNDFQKGDIAEGYSVSREKKESFPLTVTSAQKNPTAFYLCASKGGREVEQYFGPGTRLTVT.

This clone turned up a few times. Different DNA sequences within this sample yield the same CDR3. This chain uses TRBV5-1 with TRBJ1-1, with 11 bases aligning to TRBD1. Germline loops: CDR1 SGHRS, CDR2 YFSETQ. The ends lost 3 bases at V and 1 base at J; junction bases unmatched: 2. This CDR3 is 15 amino acids long. This CDR3 is CASSSGQGANTEAFF. The CDR3 DNA sequence: TGCGCCAGCAGCTCAGGACAGGGGGCGAACACTGAAGCTTTCTTT.

The V and J genes are TRBV7-8 and TRBJ1-4; D gene unclear. Between the trimmed V and J ends, which lost 5 bases and 2 bases, there was a span of 0 bases. Germline values: CDR1 SGHVS, CDR2 FQNEAQ. The CDR3 spans 11 residues. In DNA, the CDR3 is TGTGCCAGCAGCACTAATGAAAAACTGTTTTTT. As protein: CASSTNEKLFF.

This clone has just a few counts. The chain couples TRBV19 to TRBJ1-4; a possible D gene is TRBD1 (5 bases). The CDR3 runs 14 residues. Trimming stripped 7 bases from V and 4 bases from J, with 13 bases between. Germline V gene lookup returns CDR1 LNHDA and CDR2 SQIVND (reference sequence). The CDR3 loop reads CASTAGRNNEKLFF. As DNA, the CDR3 is TGTGCCAGTACCGCAGGGAGAAATAATGAAAAACTGTTTTTT.

The chain links TRBV28 to TRBJ1-4, with TRBD1 as a possible D gene (6 bases). V was trimmed by 3 bases and J by 7 bases, leaving 21 bases between them. This CDR3 region has 17 residues. Germline assignment: CDR1 MDHEN and CDR2 SYDVKM. The DNA of the CDR3 is TGTGCCAGCAGTTTGGACGGCAGGGGAGGGGGAGTTGAAAAACTGTTTTTT. It is translated as CASSLDGRGGGVEKLFF. The full variable domain, its missing parts supplied by reference TRBV28 and TRBJ1-4, is DVKVTQSSRYLVKRTGEKVFLECVQDMDHENMFWYRQDPGLGLRLIYFSYDVKMKEKGDIPEGYSVSREKKERFSLILESASTNQTSMYLCASSLDGRGGGVEKLFFGSGTQLSVL.

The rearrangement joins TRBV7-2 to TRBJ2-7; no clear D gene. There are 15 residues in the CDR3. Deletions cut 5 bases from V and 2 bases from J, with 16 bases between. Germline V gives CDR1 SGHTA, CDR2 FQGNSA. The CDR3 nucleotides are TGTGCCAGCAGCCAACTGGCCCTCACAGCCTACGAGCAGTACTTC. The encoded protein is CASSQLALTAYEQYF.

This clone was seen repeatedly, ten times or more. V and J are TRBV7-9 and TRBJ1-3; a possible D gene is TRBD1 (5 bases). The ends were cut back, 5 bases at V and 2 bases at J, with 13 bases in the middle. The CDR3 spans 15 residues. CDR1 is SEHNR and CDR2 is FQNEAQ in the germline V gene (reference sequence). The CDR3 sequence is CASSLGGEAGNTIYF. The CDR3 DNA reads TGTGCCAGCAGCCTAGGAGGGGAAGCTGGAAACACCATATATTTT.